This TCR beta chain was recovered during a study of identifying expanded T cells in peripheral blood. TCRdb's table, derived via immunoSEQ multiplex PCR, lists solely in-frame clones and lacks some. Of tens of thousands of clones listed, 70% to 90% are singletons. The CDR3 consists of 16 residues. In germline, CDR1 is LGHNA, CDR2 YSLEER. V gave up 1 base and J gave up 6 bases; unmatched junction bases: 11. Sequencing was done on a sample of blood. The TCR sequence derives from a person aged 18 to 69 in good health. The chain couples TRBV4-3 to TRBJ1-2, with 7 bases aligning to TRBD1. The CDR3: CASSQGLTGVYNGYTF. The CDR3 bases are TGCGCCAGCAGCCAAGGGTTAACAGGGGTTTACAATGGCTACACCTTC.